Listed below are T cell receptor beta chains from one sample, sequenced in a study of blood T cell repertoires in COVID-19. Here immunoSEQ multiplex PCR was the method, and the copy in TCRdb shows in-frame clones only, minus some. The data contain fewer than 700,000 clones, approximately 88% of them seen just once; the ten biggest clones take up about 8.2%. The specimen sequenced was peripheral blood. The origin of the receptors is a woman aged 50 to 60 with COVID-19, enrolled during active disease. Both conserved end residues are part of each CDR3. The D gene is left open where the match is weak. Clone sizes are given selectively: once, few, many, or a class where the clone is expanded.

clone_size d_call j_call v_call cdr3_nt cdr3_aa
. TRBD1 TRBJ1-2 TRBV5-4 TGTGCCAGCAGCTTTGGGTCCGGGACAGGGATCTATGGCTACACCTTC CASSFGSGTGIYGYTF
. . TRBJ2-3 TRBV28 TGTGCCAGCAGTTTATTTCCGGTCACAGATACGCAGTATTTT CASSLFPVTDTQYF
. TRBD2 TRBJ2-1 TRBV5-1 TGCGCCAGCAGCAGCACCGGGACTAGCGGCTATGAGCAGTTCTTC CASSSTGTSGYEQFF
. . TRBJ2-3 TRBV10-1 TGCGCCAGCAGTGCCAGGGAAGATACGCAGTATTTT CASSAREDTQYF
. . TRBJ1-1 TRBV5-1 TGCGCCAGCAGCTTGGGGGGACTGATGAACACTGAAGCTTTCTTT CASSLGGLMNTEAFF
. . TRBJ1-2 TRBV5-1 TGCGCCAGCAGCTTCGGTCAGGCACGAGGCTACACCTTC CASSFGQARGYTF
. . TRBJ1-3 TRBV10-1 TGCGCCAGACCCACGGGAGGACCCTCTGGAAACACCATATATTTT CARPTGGPSGNTIYF
. TRBD2 TRBJ2-3 TRBV5-4 TGTGCCAGCAGCTTCACACTAGCGCCTGGGGATACGCAGTATTTT CASSFTLAPGDTQYF
. . TRBJ2-7 TRBV29-1 TGCAGCGTTACGGTCTTAGCCTACGAGCAGTACTTC CSVTVLAYEQYF
. TRBD1 TRBJ1-1 TRBV2 TGTGCCAGCAGTGATGACAGGGGAAGGGTGAACACTGAAGCTTTCTTT CASSDDRGRVNTEAFF
few . TRBJ1-2 TRBV3-1/TRBV3-2 TGTGCCAGCAGCCAAGATTTCGGGGGGCAGAATGGCTACACCTTC CASSQDFGGQNGYTF
. . TRBJ1-1 TRBV6-1 TGTGCCAGCAGTGAATTACCCAGGGTACCTGAAGCTTTCTTT CASSELPRVPEAFF
. . TRBJ1-4 TRBV28 TGTGCCAGCAGAATACTCGGTGCAACTAATGAAAAACTGTTTTTT CASRILGATNEKLFF
. . TRBJ2-7 TRBV3-1/TRBV3-2 TGTGCCAGCAGCCAAGATCGCGCGGCAGGACTCTCCTACGAGCAGTACTTC CASSQDRAAGLSYEQYF
. TRBD2 TRBJ2-4 TRBV5-4 TGTGCCAGCAGCTTGGACCTCGGGGGGGACAAAAACATTCAGTACTTC CASSLDLGGDKNIQYF
. TRBD2 TRBJ2-1 TRBV11-2 TGTGCCAGCAGCCGAGGACTAGCGGGGGCCTACAATGAGCAGTTCTTC CASSRGLAGAYNEQFF
. . TRBJ1-3 TRBV3-1/TRBV3-2 TGTGCCAGCAGCGGCGGGACGTCTGGAAACACCATATATTTT CASSGGTSGNTIYF
once TRBD1 TRBJ2-2 TRBV19 TGTGCCAGTAGTATTGTAGAACAGGGGCGCGGGGAGCTGTTTTTT CASSIVEQGRGELFF
. . TRBJ1-5 TRBV5-4 TGTGCCAGTGCCGTGGAGGGCCCTAATAGCAATCAGCCCCAGCATTTT CASAVEGPNSNQPQHF
. TRBD1 TRBJ1-5 TRBV27 TGTGCCAGTAGGGGACAGGGTGATCAGCCCCAGCATTTT CASRGQGDQPQHF
. . TRBJ1-4 TRBV5-5 TGTGCCAGCAGCTTGGCGGTAGGGGGGGCCATAGGAAAACTGTTTTTT CASSLAVGGAIGKLFF
. . TRBJ1-5 TRBV19 TGTGCCAGTAGTATCGGAGCGGATCAGCCCCAGCATTTT CASSIGADQPQHF
. TRBD2 TRBJ2-7 TRBV13 TGTGCCAGCAGCTCCAACTTCCCGGGACTAAGTTCCTACGAGCAGTACTTC CASSSNFPGLSSYEQYF
. . TRBJ1-1 TRBV7-9 TGTGCCAGCAGCTTACACGGGACAAACACTGAAGCTTTCTTT CASSLHGTNTEAFF
. TRBD1 TRBJ1-6 TRBV6-1 TGTGCCAGCAGGGAATACAATCCAGGGGGCGGTTCACCCCTCCACTTT CASREYNPGGGSPLHF
. . TRBJ1-2 TRBV30 TGTGCCTGGAAGGAGTTTGGCTACACCTTC CAWKEFGYTF
. . TRBJ2-7 TRBV2 TGTGCCAGCAGTGTTCGACTAAAAGCCTACGAGCAGTACTTC CASSVRLKAYEQYF
. . TRBJ1-2 TRBV21-1 TGTGCCAGCAGCAAAGGGGAGGGGGGAGTAGACTATGGCTACACCTTC CASSKGEGGVDYGYTF
once TRBD1 TRBJ1-5 TRBV4-2 TGTGCCAGCAGCCAAGATTTGTCAGGGGGAGATCAGCCCCAGCATTTT CASSQDLSGGDQPQHF
. TRBD2 TRBJ2-3 TRBV10-2 TGCGCCAGCAGTGAGTCAGGCGGGGGGGGCACAGATACGCAGTATTTT CASSESGGGGTDTQYF
. . TRBJ1-6 TRBV9 TGTGCCAGCAGCAGGCCCCCAACCCCGGACCCCCAGGGACCCCTCCACTTT CASSRPPTPDPQGPLHF
. . TRBJ2-5 TRBV4-1 TGCGCCAGCAGCCACCCAGTCCAAGAGACCCAGTACTTC CASSHPVQETQYF
. TRBD1 TRBJ1-1 TRBV11-3 TGTGCCAGCAGCAAAGGGACAGGGGACACTGAAGCTTTCTTT CASSKGTGDTEAFF
. . TRBJ1-2 TRBV19 TGTGCCAGTAGTATAGACGACAGATTATATGGCTACACCTTC CASSIDDRLYGYTF
. TRBD1 TRBJ1-3 TRBV4-1 TGCGCCAGCAGCCAAGAGGGGACAGGGTTTGGAAACACCATATATTTT CASSQEGTGFGNTIYF
. TRBD2 TRBJ2-1 TRBV5-4 TGTGCCAGCAGCCCCGGGGGGGTGTCCTACAATGAGCAGTTCTTC CASSPGGVSYNEQFF
. TRBD1 TRBJ1-1 TRBV20-1 TGCAGGACAACAGGGGGGACTGAAGCTTTCTTT CRTTGGTEAFF
. . TRBJ1-5 TRBV9 TGTGCCAGCAGCCCGGAGGAGGGCTCCGAGCCCCAGCATTTT CASSPEEGSEPQHF
. TRBD1 TRBJ1-2 TRBV2 TGTGCCAGCAGTGGACAGGGGCCCCATGGCTACACCTTC CASSGQGPHGYTF
. . TRBJ2-7 TRBV28 TGTGCCAGCAGTTTTCCCTTTTACGAGCAGTACTTC CASSFPFYEQYF
. . TRBJ2-1 TRBV3-1/TRBV3-2 TGTGCCAGCAGCCAAGGGGCACAAAACCAGCAGTTCTTC CASSQGAQNQQFF
few . TRBJ1-5 TRBV6-6 TGTGCCAGCAGCCCGGGAAGAGTTTATAGCAATCAGCCCCAGCATTTT CASSPGRVYSNQPQHF
. . TRBJ2-3 TRBV19 TGTGCCAGTAGTACCCATCAACTGAGCACAGATACGCAGTATTTT CASSTHQLSTDTQYF
few . TRBJ1-6 TRBV30 TGTGCCTGGAGTGTACCCCGTCAGGGGATTTCACCCCTCCACTTT CAWSVPRQGISPLHF
. TRBD1 TRBJ2-3 TRBV9 TGTGCCAGCAGCGTGTCCGGGACAGGGAGCACAGATACGCAGTATTTT CASSVSGTGSTDTQYF
. TRBD2 TRBJ2-3 TRBV5-4 TGTGCCAGCAGCCCTATCAGCGGGGGCAGGGATACGCAGTATTTT CASSPISGGRDTQYF